Following are 16 T cell receptor beta chains from one sample sequenced in a study of shared clonotypes between healthy human individuals. Here immunoSEQ multiplex PCR was the method, and the copy in TCRdb shows in-frame clones only, minus some. The data contain roughly 2.2 million clones, 93% of them seen just once; the ten biggest clones take up 0.39%. What was sequenced was naive CD4+ T cells from PBMCs. The sample's subset: CD45RA+ positively selected. Receptors originate from a young man in good health. Some clones in this sample may be carry-over from other donors' samples.

Written as DNA, the CDR3 is TGTGCCAGCAGTTTATTCAGGGGGTCTGTTGTGGAGACCCAGTACTTC. Protein: CASSLFRGSVVETQYF. The V call is TRBV28, the J call TRBJ2-5, with 7 positions matching TRBD1. Germline CDR1 MDHEN, CDR2 SYDVKM. The CDR3 covers 16 residues. J was trimmed by 5 bases and V by 1 base; bases with no gene match: 10.

The CDR3 DNA sequence: TGTGCCAGCAGCTCCTATTTCCGGTCGGTCGTTGGTGGTGACTATGGCTACACCTTC. Encoded protein: CASSSYFRSVVGGDYGYTF. The chain links TRBV7-2 to TRBJ1-2; D call uncertain. Trimming left V 4 bases short and J 3 bases short, with 27 bases between. Germline CDR1 and CDR2: SGHTA and FQGNSA. The CDR3 sequence is 19 residues long.

The rearrangement joins TRBV25-1 to TRBJ2-5; D is unclear. The CDR3 extends over 13 amino acids. Deletions cut 2 bases from V and 5 bases from J, with 9 bases between. Germline-derived CDR1 and CDR2 are MGHDK and SYGVNS. Here the CDR3 reads CASSEPSRETQYF. CDR3 sequence (DNA): TGTGCCAGCAGTGAACCCAGTCGGGAGACCCAGTACTTC. The full variable domain, rest sourced from reference TRBV25-1 and TRBJ2-5, is EADIYQTPRYLVIGTGKKITLECSQTMGHDKMYWYQQDPGMELHLIHYSYGVNSTEKGDLSSESTVSRIRTEHFPLTLESARPSHTSQYLCASSEPSRETQYFGPGTRLLVL.

This chain joins TRBV4-3 and TRBJ2-1; 7 bases line up with TRBD2. The V and J ends lost 0 bases and 4 bases, in that order; junction bases with no gene match: 6. Germline-derived CDR1 and CDR2 are LGHNA and YSLEER. The CDR3 is 16 residues long. CDR3 sequence: CASSQDWLADYNEQFF. CDR3 coding DNA: TGCGCCAGCAGCCAAGATTGGCTAGCGGATTACAATGAGCAGTTCTTC.

Comments on this clone: In the same sample, other DNA sequences code for this CDR3. The CDR3 coding sequence is TGTGCCAGCAGTTACGGCAGGGGTTCTGGAAACACCATATATTTT. Translation: CASSYGRGSGNTIYF. The chain employs TRBV6-5 and TRBJ1-3; D is possibly TRBD1 (6 bases). The ends were cut back, 2 bases at V and 1 base at J, with 9 bases in the middle. This CDR3 contains 15 residues. Germline V gene data show CDR1 as MNHEY and CDR2 as SVGAGI.

A word on this clone: Other nucleotide sequences in the sample specify the same CDR3. V gene TRBV5-1 combines with J gene TRBJ1-1, with no clear D. The CDR3 runs 13 residues. CDR1 is SGHRS, CDR2 YFSETQ, per germline. Trimming left V 4 bases short and J 1 base short, with 8 bases between. The CDR3 bases are TGCGCCAGCAGCAAGGGAGGGAACACTGAAGCTTTCTTT. Translation gives CASSKGGNTEAFF.

CDR3 DNA: TGTGCCACCAGCAGAGCACCGGGACTAGCGGGAGAGACAAAGTACAATGAGCAGTTCTTC. This encodes CATSRAPGLAGETKYNEQFF. V usage is TRBV15 and J usage is TRBJ2-1, with TRBD2 matching 14 bases. Germline lookup yields CDR1 LNHNV and CDR2 YYDKDF (reference sequence). The CDR3 contains 20 residues. V shed 1 base, J shed 4 bases, and the junction held 12 bases outside the gene matches.

The chain has TRBV2 and TRBJ2-2; 10 nucleotides line up with TRBD2. Losses at the gene ends were 4 bases for V and 7 bases for J; bases not matched to a gene: 9. Germline CDR1 is SNHLY and CDR2 is FYNNEI. CDR3 length: 16 amino acids. CDR3 nucleotide sequence: TGTGCCAGCAGTGTTCGACTAGCGGGCCGTAACGGGGAGCTGTTTTTT. Translation: CASSVRLAGRNGELFF.

The V gene is TRBV2, the J gene TRBJ1-5, with a possible D match to TRBD1 (5 bases). The CDR3 runs 13 residues. V lost 7 bases and J 6 bases, leaving 13 bases between the germline ends. The V gene's germline CDR1 is SNHLY and CDR2 FYNNEI. This CDR3 reads CASNGGEGQPQHF. The DNA for the CDR3 is TGTGCCAGCAACGGGGGGGAGGGTCAGCCCCAGCATTTT.

This rearrangement joins TRBV28 to TRBJ2-2; D is perhaps TRBD2 (5 bases). The CDR3 has 15 amino acids. The V gene's germline CDR1 is MDHEN and CDR2 SYDVKM. V dropped 2 bases and J dropped 5 bases, with 12 bases sitting between them. This chain's CDR3 is CASSLETSLTGELFF. DNA for the CDR3: TGTGCCAGCAGTTTAGAAACTAGTTTAACCGGGGAGCTGTTTTTT.

The chain uses TRBV29-1 and TRBJ2-5; no clear D gene. The DNA end lines up better with TRBJ2-7; the J call may be wrong. Germline values: CDR1 SQVTM, CDR2 ANQGSEA. CDR3 size: 13 residues. The CDR3 nucleotides are TGCAGCGTTGAACGAGGTGGTGGGGTCGAGCAGTACTTC. Residues: CSVERGGGVEQYF.

V and J are TRBV7-2 and TRBJ1-5; 7 nucleotides match TRBD1. The J segment lost 4 bases and the V segment lost 5 bases, leaving 11 bases of the junction unmatched. Per the germline V gene, CDR1 is SGHTA and CDR2 is FQGNSA. This CDR3 has 16 amino acids. This chain's CDR3 is CASSRTGTVGNQPQHF. CDR3 sequence (DNA): TGTGCCAGCAGCCGCACCGGGACAGTAGGTAATCAGCCCCAGCATTTT. The whole variable domain, remainder taken from reference TRBV7-2 and TRBJ1-5, is GAGVSQSPSNKVTEKGKDVELRCDPISGHTALYWYRQSLGQGLEFLIYFQGNSAPDKSGLPSDRFSAERTGGSVSTLTIQRTQQEDSAVYLCASSRTGTVGNQPQHFGDGTRLSIL.

CDR3: CASSYSGTLTYEQYF. The CDR3 DNA follows: TGTGCCAGCAGTTACTCGGGGACTCTTACCTACGAGCAGTACTTC. This chain joins TRBV6-6 and TRBJ2-7; tentative D call: TRBD2 (6 bases). V was shortened by 0 bases and J by 2 bases, with 11 bases between the two germline ends. The CDR3 runs to 15 residues. The germline gives CDR1 MNHNY, CDR2 SVGAGI (reference sequence).

This clone was detected only once. This sequence joins TRBV5-1 and TRBJ1-1, with a weak D call TRBD1 (5 bases). Germline V gives CDR1 SGHRS, CDR2 YFSETQ. The CDR3 is 14 residues long. The V gene lost 0 bases and the J gene lost 4 bases, with 10 bases spanning the gap. CDR3 nucleotide sequence: TGCGCCAGCAGCTTGGGGCGGGGGAGCACTGAAGCTTTCTTT. Protein product: CASSLGRGSTEAFF.

The V call is TRBV11-2, the J call TRBJ1-1; 7 positions match TRBD1. The CDR3 is 14 residues long. CDR1 is SGHAT and CDR2 is FQNNGV in the germline V gene. V gave up 6 bases and J gave up 5 bases; unmatched junction bases: 9. The DNA of the CDR3 is TGTGCCAGCAGAAGACAGGGTGGGGAAACTGAAGCTTTCTTT. Amino acid sequence: CASRRQGGETEAFF.

CDR3 bases: TGTGCCAGCAGTAGGGACTGGAGAGCACAAGAGACCCAGTACTTC. This gives the protein CASSRDWRAQETQYF. The rearrangement uses TRBV6-5 and TRBJ2-5, with D tentatively TRBD2 (6 bases). The CDR3 has 15 residues. From germline, CDR1 is MNHEY and CDR2 SVGAGI. V lost 5 bases to trimming and J lost 2 bases, with 15 bases between them.